The 21 T cell receptor beta chains below come from one sample, sequenced in a study of cytomegalovirus exposure and HLA in healthy donors. Here immunoSEQ multiplex PCR was the method, and the copy in TCRdb shows in-frame clones only, minus some. The sample lists 200,000 to 250,000 clones; just over 85% were seen once. Sequencing used PBMCs. The receptors were sampled from a woman aged 18-29 years in good health and CMV-seronegative.

The rearrangement joins TRBV7-5 to TRBJ1-3. TRBV7-5 is noted as a pseudogene. The CDR3 contains 10 residues. CDR3 protein: CATVKNTIYF. The DNA for the CDR3 is TGTGCCACGGTAAAAAACACCATATATTTT.

This chain connects TRBV5-1 to TRBJ1-4, with D unresolved. The V and J ends lost 2 bases and 0 bases respectively, with 8 bases between them. CDR1 SGHRS and CDR2 YFSETQ come from the germline V gene. CDR3 length: 15 residues. The DNA of the CDR3 is TGCGCCAGCAGCTTAGGCCGGGCAACTAATGAAAAACTGTTTTTT. It translates to CASSLGRATNEKLFF.

The chain joins TRBV7-2 to TRBJ2-5; TRBD2 matches at 7 bases. Trimming at V came to 4 bases and at J to 3 bases, leaving 8 bases not matched to a gene. CDR1 is SGHTA and CDR2 is FQGNSA in the germline V gene. The CDR3 has 15 residues. CDR3 in DNA: TGTGCCAGCAGCTCCTTGGGGGGGGTCGAAGAGACCCAGTACTTC. It is translated as CASSSLGGVEETQYF.

The chain uses TRBV28 and TRBJ2-1; no clear D. This CDR3 is 15 amino acids long. Germline CDR1 is MDHEN and CDR2 is SYDVKM. Trimming stripped 2 bases from V and 0 bases from J, with 8 bases between. CDR3 sequence reads: CASSLSASSYNEQFF. The CDR3 DNA is TGTGCCAGCAGTTTAAGCGCTAGCTCCTACAATGAGCAGTTCTTC. Based on the CDR3 plus reference TRBV28 and TRBJ2-1, the full variable domain is DVKVTQSSRYLVKRTGEKVFLECVQDMDHENMFWYRQDPGLGLRLIYFSYDVKMKEKGDIPEGYSVSREKKERFSLILESASTNQTSMYLCASSLSASSYNEQFFGPGTRLTVL.

This chain uses TRBV6-1 with TRBJ2-5; D is perhaps TRBD1 (6 bases). V was shortened by 6 bases and J by 1 base, with 9 bases between the two germline ends. Germline values: CDR1 MNHNS, CDR2 SASEGT. This CDR3 region has 13 residues. The chain's CDR3 is CASRRDIQETQYF. The CDR3 region has the DNA TGTGCCAGCAGAAGGGACATCCAAGAGACCCAGTACTTC.

This clone was seen only once. The chain employs TRBV18 and TRBJ2-2, with a weak D call TRBD2 (6 bases). This CDR3 contains 15 residues. Trimming shortened V by 3 bases and J by 1 base, and 9 bases separated the two germline ends. Per germline, CDR1 KGHSH and CDR2 LQKENI. In DNA form, the CDR3 reads TGTGCCAGCTCACCGGGACTGATGAACACCGGGGAGCTGTTTTTT. As protein: CASSPGLMNTGELFF.

Only a few counts were recorded for this clone. The V gene is TRBV27, the J gene TRBJ1-2; 8 bases fit TRBD1. Trimming took 5 bases from V and 5 from J; bases not matched to a gene: 10. This CDR3 comprises 15 residues. The germline V gene has CDR1 MNHEY and CDR2 SMNVEV (reference sequence). CDR3: CASSDVGQGRYGYTF. The DNA of the CDR3 is TGTGCCAGCAGTGATGTCGGACAGGGTCGGTATGGCTACACCTTC.

CDR3 sequence reads: CASSLGDYHSYNEQFF. Here the CDR3 DNA reads TGTGCCAGCAGCTTAGGGGACTACCACTCCTACAATGAGCAGTTCTTC. The chain carries TRBV7-9 and TRBJ2-1; 7 bases match TRBD2. Germline assignment: CDR1 SEHNR and CDR2 FQNEAQ (reference sequence). The CDR3 spans 16 residues. Germline trimming cut 1 base from V and 0 bases from J; bases unmatched to any gene: 3.

The V and J genes are TRBV13 and TRBJ2-7; 8 bases are a match to TRBD1. Germline CDR1 PRHDT, CDR2 FYEKMQ (reference sequence). J lost 5 bases, V lost 6 bases, and 9 bases had no gene match. This CDR3 contains 14 residues. The CDR3 coding sequence is TGTGCCAGCAGACTGGGGCAGGGGGCGCACGAGCAGTACTTC. It translates to CASRLGQGAHEQYF.

The chain uses TRBV6-7 and TRBJ1-5; 9 bases map to TRBD1. TRBV6-7 carries the ORF label, with uncertain function. V trimming: 7 bases; J trimming: 3 bases; junction bases outside the gene matches: 7. The CDR3 has 15 residues. Here the CDR3 DNA reads TGTGCCAGCACCCCGACAGGGGGTGTCAATCAGCCCCAGCATTTT. This sequence encodes CASTPTGGVNQPQHF.

This chain connects TRBV19 to TRBJ2-1; D is unclear. V lost 4 bases and J lost 5, with 9 bases in between. Germline V gene lookup returns CDR1 LNHDA and CDR2 SQIVND (reference sequence). The CDR3 totals 13 residues. The CDR3 loop is CASSTLLNNEQFF. The CDR3 nucleotides are TGTGCCAGTAGTACTTTACTAAACAATGAGCAGTTCTTC.

V usage is TRBV9 and J usage is TRBJ1-2; 7 bases match TRBD1. Germline V gene data show CDR1 as SGDLS and CDR2 as YYNGEE. V shed 3 bases and J 4 bases; nucleotides not matched to a gene: 3. CDR3 length: 13 amino acids. The CDR3 loop reads CASSGQGGYGYTF. As DNA, the CDR3 is TGTGCCAGCAGCGGACAGGGTGGCTATGGCTACACCTTC.

This chain joins TRBV5-4 and TRBJ2-7, with 10 nucleotides matching TRBD1. Germline CDR1 is SGHNT and CDR2 is YYREEE (reference sequence). Germline trimming cut 4 bases from V and 2 bases from J; bases unmatched to any gene: 6. The CDR3 extends over 15 amino acids. The CDR3 sequence is CASSPGDRGPYEQYF. CDR3 nucleotide sequence: TGTGCCAGCAGCCCCGGGGACAGGGGACCCTACGAGCAGTACTTC.

This chain uses TRBV6-1 with TRBJ2-5; 8 bases are shared with TRBD1. The CDR3 consists of 13 residues. The V gene end was trimmed by 4 bases and the J gene end by 2 bases; junction bases not matched to a gene: 0. CDR1 and CDR2 (germline): MNHNS, SASEGT. This CDR3 reads CASSGQGQETQYF. The CDR3 DNA is TGTGCCAGCAGTGGACAGGGGCAAGAGACCCAGTACTTC.

This clone was seen only a few times. The chain uses TRBV5-4 and TRBJ2-5; possible D gene TRBD1, 6 bases. Trimming took 10 bases from V and 1 from J, leaving 11 bases between them. The V gene's germline CDR1 is SGHNT and CDR2 YYREEE (reference sequence). This CDR3 has 12 amino acids. CDR3: CASQGLQETQYF. The CDR3 coding sequence is TGTGCCTCACAGGGCCTCCAAGAGACCCAGTACTTC. Combining the CDR3 with reference TRBV5-4 and TRBJ2-5 gives the whole variable domain ETGVTQSPTHLIKTRGQQVTLRCSSQSGHNTVSWYQQALGQGPQFIFQYYREEENGRGNFPPRFSGLQFPNYSSELNVNALELDDSALYLCASQGLQETQYFGPGTRLLVL.

The rearrangement links TRBV28 to TRBJ2-7; D perhaps matches TRBD2 (5 bases). CDR1 MDHEN and CDR2 SYDVKM come from the germline V gene. Trimming pared 2 bases from V and 7 bases from J, leaving 15 bases between. The CDR3 sequence is 14 residues long. CDR3 DNA sequence: TGTGCCAGCAGTTTACCCTCCGAACGGGGAGAGCAGTACTTC. As protein: CASSLPSERGEQYF.

This chain uses TRBV7-2 with TRBJ2-7; TRBD2 agrees at 10 bases. The V gene end was trimmed by 1 base and the J gene end by 6 bases; junction bases not matched to a gene: 12. Germline V gives CDR1 SGHTA, CDR2 FQGNSA. The CDR3 extends over 17 amino acids. The CDR3 DNA is TGTGCCAGCAGCTTAGGAGCGGGAGGGCCGGGGTTCTCCGAGCAGTACTTC. Translated, it gives CASSLGAGGPGFSEQYF.

The CDR3 DNA sequence: TGTGCCAGCAGCCCCTCCGGGACAGGGGTGAATGAGCAGTTCTTC. Translating it yields CASSPSGTGVNEQFF. The chain couples TRBV7-9 to TRBJ2-1; 10 positions match TRBD1. CDR1 SEHNR and CDR2 FQNEAQ come from the germline V gene (reference sequence). V was pared by 5 bases and J by 7 bases, with 8 bases of the junction left unmatched. CDR3 length: 15 amino acids. The variable domain in full, completed from reference TRBV7-9 and TRBJ2-1, reads DTGVSQNPRHKITKRGQNVTFRCDPISEHNRLYWYRQTLGQGPEFLTYFQNEAQLEKSRLLSDRFSAERPKGSFSTLEIQRTEQGDSAMYLCASSPSGTGVNEQFFGPGTRLTVL.

The chain couples TRBV4-1 to TRBJ1-1, with D perhaps matching TRBD1 (6 bases). The CDR3 length is 18 residues. Between the trimmed V and J ends, which lost 5 bases and 1 base, there was a span of 23 bases. Germline CDR1 reads MGHRA; CDR2 reads YSYEKL. The CDR3 spells CASSSQGLRQVKNTEAFF. Here the CDR3 DNA reads TGCGCCAGCAGCTCTCAAGGGTTGCGACAGGTTAAGAACACTGAAGCTTTCTTT.

The V gene is TRBV28, the J gene TRBJ2-3; TRBD2 is a possible D gene (6 bases). The CDR3 spans 15 residues. V gave up 8 bases and J gave up 6 bases, with 21 bases separating them. CDR1 is MDHEN and CDR2 is SYDVKM in the germline V gene. CDR3 in amino acids: CASRGNRESRDTQYF. CDR3 in DNA: TGTGCCAGCCGGGGGAACCGCGAAAGTCGCGATACGCAGTATTTT.

CDR3: CASSFGGPGAYEQYF. CDR3 nucleotide sequence: TGTGCCAGCAGTTTCGGTGGGCCAGGGGCCTACGAGCAGTACTTC. V is TRBV28 and J is TRBJ2-7, with D perhaps matching TRBD1 (6 bases). Germline V gene lookup returns CDR1 MDHEN and CDR2 SYDVKM. V lost 3 bases and J 2 bases, leaving 14 bases between the germline ends. The CDR3 extends over 15 amino acids.